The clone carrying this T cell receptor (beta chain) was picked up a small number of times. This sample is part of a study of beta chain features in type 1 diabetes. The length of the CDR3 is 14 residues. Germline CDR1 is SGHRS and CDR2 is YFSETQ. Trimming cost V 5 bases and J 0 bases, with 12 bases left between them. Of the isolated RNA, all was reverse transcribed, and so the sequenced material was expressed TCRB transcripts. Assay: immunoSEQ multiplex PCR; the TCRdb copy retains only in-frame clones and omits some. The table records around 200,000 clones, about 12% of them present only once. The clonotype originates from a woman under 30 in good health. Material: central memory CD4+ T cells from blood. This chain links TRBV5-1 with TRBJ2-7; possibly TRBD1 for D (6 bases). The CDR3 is CASSVTGSSYEQYF. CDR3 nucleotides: TGCGCCAGCAGTGTAACAGGGTCCTCCTACGAGCAGTACTTC.